These T cell receptor beta chains were read from a single sample in a study of somatic mutations in cytotoxic T cells in rheumatoid arthritis. TCRdb's copy holds only in-frame clones and misses some; the assay was immunoSEQ multiplex PCR. This table has around 12,000 clones, approximately 71% appearing once. Sample: CD8+ T cells sorted from blood. Receptors originate from an adult with rheumatoid arthritis. Both conserved end residues are part of each CDR3. Each record gives: J gene, V gene, CDR3 length, CDR3 protein.

TRBJ2-3,TRBV11-2,14,CASSPREGTDTQYF
TRBJ2-7,TRBV2,16,CASSEARSAGSGEQYF
TRBJ2-2,TRBV6-5,15,CASKQTSGVTGELFF
TRBJ2-1,TRBV15,15,CATSRGRTGGDQQFF
TRBJ2-1,TRBV14,18,CASSQGLAGGNTYNEQFF
TRBJ1-2,TRBV5-1,12,CASSLVGVGYTF
TRBJ1-1,TRBV11-2,12,CASSLVGTEAFF
TRBJ2-1,TRBV5-4,18,CASSWGLAGVGSYNEQFF
TRBJ1-1,TRBV5-4,15,CASTSQDRVNTEAFF
TRBJ2-7,TRBV10-3,16,CAISELLASSSYEQYF
TRBJ2-2,TRBV6-1,14,CASRTGSYTGELFF
TRBJ2-1,TRBV30,13,CAWRASSYNEQFF
TRBJ2-2,TRBV6-4,14,CASSDSDNTGELFF
TRBJ2-5,TRBV13,13,CASSLGRAETQYF
TRBJ1-2,TRBV27,14,CASSHGTGGISPTF
TRBJ2-5,TRBV5-6,13,CASSRTGAETQYF
TRBJ2-5,TRBV11-2,15,CASSPTQGGQETQYF
TRBJ2-3,TRBV4-3,16,CASSQDWSSITDTQYF
TRBJ2-3,TRBV5-6,17,CASSYRMARGYTDTQYF
TRBJ1-4,TRBV9,15,CASSVGWQYNEKLFF
TRBJ2-1,TRBV19,14,CASTSSGGGNEQFF
TRBJ2-6,TRBV28,16,CASRYRVSSGANVLTF
TRBJ2-3,TRBV7-8,15,CASSLVLAGTDTQYF
TRBJ1-2,TRBV15,15,CATSRNGEVDYGYTF
TRBJ2-5,TRBV4-1,17,CASSQSGGGGYQETQYF
TRBJ1-1,TRBV11-3,14,CASSTVGLYTEAFF
TRBJ2-5,TRBV7-9,12,CASRGVQETQYF
TRBJ2-7,TRBV28,12,CASKGPSYEQYF
TRBJ2-3,TRBV4-2,14,CASSQGTGANTQYF
TRBJ2-3,TRBV27,13,CAAGGRATDTQYF
NA,TRBV6-1,15,CASSDLRRGDYEQYF
TRBJ1-1,TRBV7-9,12,CASSLPGIEAFF
TRBJ1-6,TRBV4-3,18,CASSQDPFGGADDSPLHF
TRBJ2-3,TRBV15,13,CATCKSNIDTQYF
TRBJ1-5,TRBV15,16,CATSRERAYSNQPQHF
TRBJ2-7,TRBV4-3,16,CASSPRSSGGGDEQYF